This T cell receptor (beta chain) was sequenced for a study of T cells in Graves' hyperthyroidism and ophthalmopathy. This CDR3 spans 13 amino acids. The V gene lost 0 bases and the J gene lost 6 bases, with 9 bases spanning the gap. The germline CDR1 and CDR2 sequences are LGHDT and YNNKEL (reference sequence). This clonotype was seen at least ten times. Diagnosis of hyperthyroidism was new in patients aged 18 to 65, and its duration was under 2 months. The TCR beta CDR3 regions underwent amplification using RNA transcripts as the source. Initially, a first-round RT-PCR of the TCR CDR3 employed the HTBI primer set. TCRdb reanalysed the multiplex PCR reads using MiXCR and keeps one entry per CDR3 protein. The table lists hundreds of thousands of distinct CDR3 sequences, around 15% of them singletons.

The clonotype originates from a woman aged 30 to 39 with Graves' hyperthyroidism. The rearrangement joins TRBV3-1 to TRBJ2-7; D gene ambiguous. Material for sequencing was blood. The CDR3 nucleotides read TGTGCCAGCAGCCAAGATGCCTTGGGCGAGCAGTACTTC. Its protein product is CASSQDALGEQYF.